Below, one TCR beta chain is given with its context. The antigen is unknown. CDR1 is LNHNV and CDR2 is YYDKDF in the germline V gene (reference sequence). V lost 1 base to trimming and J lost 0 bases; unmatched junction nucleotides: 1. This CDR3 spans 16 amino acids. This specimen belongs to a study of blood T cells in healthy people across ages. Overall study results and limits: Diversity estimates from one million T cells were considered underestimates.

Alongside a J-beta primer mix, a sample-barcoded 5' primer served in a second PCR lasting 7 to 11 cycles. TCRdb analysed the 5' RACE reads with MiXCR anew, one entry per CDR3 protein. In the table there are approximately 1.5 million distinct CDR3 sequences, roughly 43% of which are singletons. The sequenced sample was blood. The gene calls are TRBV15 and TRBJ1-5; 9 bases line up with TRBD1. The receptor was derived from a woman aged 18-29 years in good health. Here the CDR3 reads CATSRGDRDSNQPQHF. CDR3 DNA: TGTGCCACCAGCAGAGGGGACAGGGATAGCAATCAGCCCCAGCATTTT.